Listed below are T cell receptor beta chains from one sample, sequenced in a study of identical twins. Each CDR3 protein gets one entry after TCRdb re-called the 5' RACE reads with MiXCR. The table records hundreds of thousands of distinct CDR3 sequences, around 21% of them present only once. This sample was also put to use in a study of T cells expressing NK-cell markers.

The sample comprised PBMCs. These TCRs come from a woman under 30 in good health. Each CDR3 is given with its conserved first and last residue. The D gene is left open where the match is weak. Expanded clones get a size class; other rows say once, few or many, or leave the size out.

TRBV7-2	NA	TRBJ2-7	TRBD2	TGTGCCAGCAGAGCAGGACTAGCGGGAAACGAGCAGTACTTC	CASRAGLAGNEQYF
TRBV9	few	TRBJ2-1	NA	TGTGCCAGCAGCGTGGAGGACAGACCCTACAATGAGCAGTTCTTC	CASSVEDRPYNEQFF
TRBV6-1	NA	TRBJ2-3	NA	TGTGCCAGCAGAATATCCCGCAGGGTTAGACCAGATACGCAGTATTTT	CASRISRRVRPDTQYF
TRBV3-1	few	TRBJ2-7	TRBD2	TGTGCCAGCAGAAACACCGGGACTAGCGGACAGCAGTACTTC	CASRNTGTSGQQYF
TRBV9	NA	TRBJ2-7	NA	TGTGCCAGCAGCCCGGTCCGACTTTCGAAGCCCTACGAGCAGTACTTC	CASSPVRLSKPYEQYF
TRBV12-3/TRBV12-4	many	TRBJ1-1	NA	TGTGCCAGCAGCCGATCGGCAGGGCCTATGAACACTGAAGCTTTCTTT	CASSRSAGPMNTEAFF
TRBV20-1	few	TRBJ2-4	NA	TGCAGTGCTACCCGGGGGCGGGGGCAAAACATTCAGTACTTC	CSATRGRGQNIQYF
TRBV9	NA	TRBJ1-2	NA	TGTGCCAGCAGCGCTCACTTCCGGGACGGAGACTATGGCTACACCTTC	CASSAHFRDGDYGYTF
TRBV20-1	NA	TRBJ2-1	NA	TGCAGTGTCGAAGGGTTCAACAATGAGCAGTTCTTC	CSVEGFNNEQFF
TRBV20-1	many	TRBJ1-2	NA	TGCAGTGCCCTCCGTGACTTCTATGGCTACACCTTC	CSALRDFYGYTF
TRBV29-1	few	TRBJ2-5	NA	TGCAGCGTTAACTCTCCGGGACCCCAAGAGACCCAGTACTTC	CSVNSPGPQETQYF
TRBV3-1	few	TRBJ2-1	NA	TGTGCCAGCAGCCAAGTTCTCCTAGCGACCGGGCGCAATGAGCAGTTCTTC	CASSQVLLATGRNEQFF
TRBV6-5	NA	TRBJ2-7	NA	TGTGCCAGCAGTTACGGTTGGGGGGACTACGAGCAGTACTTC	CASSYGWGDYEQYF
TRBV7-2	NA	TRBJ2-1	TRBD2	TGTGCCAGCAGCTCAGCGGGAAGGACGCCCAATGAGCAGTTCTTC	CASSSAGRTPNEQFF
TRBV3-1	NA	TRBJ2-7	TRBD2	TGTGCCAGCGCCTGGGGAGGGGATGGGGAGCAGTACTTC	CASAWGGDGEQYF
TRBV12-5	once	TRBJ2-1	NA	TGTGCTAGTGGCCTCGAACCTAGGGACAATGAGCAGTTCTTC	CASGLEPRDNEQFF
TRBV20-1	NA	TRBJ2-3	TRBD2	TGCAGTGCTAGAGAGGGAGCGGGAGAAGATACGCAGTATTTT	CSAREGAGEDTQYF
TRBV6-6	few	TRBJ2-7	NA	TGTGCCAGCACCCGGATCGGAGCCTACGAGCAGTACTTC	CASTRIGAYEQYF
TRBV11-2	NA	TRBJ2-3	NA	TGTGCCAGCAGCTTTTCACGGCCCACAGATACGCAGTATTTT	CASSFSRPTDTQYF
TRBV10-2	many	TRBJ2-7	TRBD2	TGCGCCAGCAGGGGGACTAGCGGGACAACGAGCGAGCAGTACTTC	CASRGTSGTTSEQYF
TRBV24-1	NA	TRBJ2-3	NA	TGTGCCACCAGTGATTCGACACGGTCCACAGATACGCAGTATTTT	CATSDSTRSTDTQYF
TRBV29-1	few	TRBJ2-3	NA	TGCAGCGTTGCGGGGATCGCAGATACGCAGTATTTT	CSVAGIADTQYF
TRBV20-1	few	TRBJ2-7	TRBD2	TGCAGTGCTAGCCTAGCGGGGGGCCCATACGAGCAGTACTTC	CSASLAGGPYEQYF
TRBV3-1	NA	TRBJ1-1	TRBD1	TGTGCCAGCAGCCAGCCGAGGGGACAGGGGAACACTGAAGCTTTCTTT	CASSQPRGQGNTEAFF
TRBV10-3	few	TRBJ2-1	TRBD2	TGTGCCAGCGGTGGGACTAGCGGTTACAATGAGCAGTTCTTC	CASGGTSGYNEQFF
TRBV6-6	NA	TRBJ2-1	NA	TGCCCGAACGGAAGCTCCTACAATGAGCAGTTCTTC	CPNGSSYNEQFF
TRBV11-1	NA	TRBJ2-6	NA	TGTGCCAGCAGCTTAGAGGGGGTGGCCCGCTCTGGGGCCAACGTCCTGACTTTC	CASSLEGVARSGANVLTF
TRBV11-3	NA	TRBJ1-1	NA	TGTGCCAGCACCCCTAGTCGAGGAGGGATGAACACTGAAGCTTTCTTT	CASTPSRGGMNTEAFF
TRBV5-1	few	TRBJ2-3	NA	TGCGCCAGCCTTACGGCCGACCCTAGCACAGATACGCAGTATTTT	CASLTADPSTDTQYF
TRBV7-9	NA	TRBJ2-1	TRBD2	TGTGCCAGCAGCTCCGGAGGGGCGGGAGTGTACAATGAGCAGTTCTTC	CASSSGGAGVYNEQFF
TRBV20-1	NA	TRBJ2-7	TRBD2	TGCAGTGCTAGGAGATCCAGCGGGAGTGCGAACGAGCAGTACTTC	CSARRSSGSANEQYF
TRBV29-1	NA	TRBJ2-5	TRBD1	TGCAGCGTTGCAGGCGGGACAGGGGGAATCCAAGAGACCCAGTACTTC	CSVAGGTGGIQETQYF
TRBV7-9	few	TRBJ2-1	NA	TGTGCCAGCAGCTTAACCTTTCAGCGGAGGTACAATGAGCAGTTCTTC	CASSLTFQRRYNEQFF
TRBV6-5	NA	TRBJ2-1	NA	TGTGCCAGCAGTTACTCGAAACGAGGGTACAATGAGCAGTTCTTC	CASSYSKRGYNEQFF
TRBV7-6	NA	TRBJ2-5	NA	TGTGCCAGCAGCCTCGAAGTTGGGGCGAGAGGAGAGACCCAGTACTTC	CASSLEVGARGETQYF
TRBV12-3/TRBV12-4	NA	TRBJ2-2	TRBD1	TGTGCCAGCGGGGACAGGGGGCAATCCGGGGAGCTGTTTTTT	CASGDRGQSGELFF
TRBV20-1	many	TRBJ2-1	TRBD2	TGCAGTGCTGGGACTACTAGCGGGAGGCTCTATGAGCAGTTCTTC	CSAGTTSGRLYEQFF
TRBV5-1	many	TRBJ2-3	TRBD1	TGCGCCAGCAGCTTGGAGTTACAGGGGGGAGATACGCAGTATTTT	CASSLELQGGDTQYF
TRBV12-3/TRBV12-4	many	TRBJ2-3	TRBD1	TGTGCCAGCAGTTCTGGGGACAGGAGCACAGATACGCAGTATTTT	CASSSGDRSTDTQYF
TRBV20-1	few	TRBJ2-1	TRBD2	TGCAGTGCTAGAGATCAAGGGACTAGCGATTACAATGAGCAGTTCTTC	CSARDQGTSDYNEQFF
TRBV7-9	NA	TRBJ2-7	NA	TGTGCCACTAAGACAGGAGCCACTCCGCGGCTCTACGAGCAGTACTTC	CATKTGATPRLYEQYF
TRBV12-3/TRBV12-4	many	TRBJ2-2	NA	TGTGCCAGCCCTCAGGGCACCGGGGAGCTGTTTTTT	CASPQGTGELFF
TRBV10-3	few	TRBJ2-1	NA	TGTGCCATCAGTGAATTGGGGAATGAGCAGTTCTTC	CAISELGNEQFF